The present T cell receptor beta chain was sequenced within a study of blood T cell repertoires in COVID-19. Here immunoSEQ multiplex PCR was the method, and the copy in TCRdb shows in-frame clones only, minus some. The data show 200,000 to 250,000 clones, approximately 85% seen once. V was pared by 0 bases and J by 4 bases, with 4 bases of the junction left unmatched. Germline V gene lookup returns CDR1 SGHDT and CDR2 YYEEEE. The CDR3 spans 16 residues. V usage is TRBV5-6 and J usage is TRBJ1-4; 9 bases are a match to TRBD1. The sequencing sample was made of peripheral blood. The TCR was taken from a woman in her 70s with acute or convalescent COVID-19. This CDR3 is CASSLARDRDNEKLFF. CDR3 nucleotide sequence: TGTGCCAGCAGCTTGGCCCGGGACAGGGATAATGAAAAACTGTTTTTT.